This T cell receptor (beta chain) was identified during a study of response to subunit inactivated influenza vaccine. This clonotype was picked up a small number of times. Antigen specificity is unknown. Study-level results: Authors suggested each seasonal influenza vaccination recruits few new T cells.

TCRdb re-called the RT-PCR reads through MiXCR, storing one row per CDR3 protein. This table holds roughly 650,000 distinct CDR3 sequences, 13% to 15% found once. This receptor was obtained from a man aged 45-65 years who received an inactivated influenza vaccine. Sample: PBMCs from blood, taken around 15 days before vaccination.

CDR3 nucleotides: TGCAGTGCTAGGGGGGTGCGAGAGAGCAATCAGCCCCAGCATTTT. Its translation: CSARGVRESNQPQHF. The J gene is TRBJ1-5, the V gene TRBV20-1; possibly TRBD1 for D (5 bases). Trimming took off 3 bases at V and 1 base at J, with 13 bases between the two ends. The germline CDR1 and CDR2 sequences are DFQATT and SNEGSKA (reference sequence). This CDR3 has 15 amino acids.